This record concerns one T cell receptor beta chain sequence. Its specificity is not known. The data stem from a study of CD8+ T cells in alopecia areata. About the research overall: Treated patients were given 5 to 10 mg oral tofacitinib twice daily.

The V end lost 1 base, the J end lost 6 bases, and 14 bases lay between the germline ends. CDR1 is SGDLS, CDR2 YYNGEE, per germline. The CDR3 is 14 amino acids. Treatment indicated: oral pan-JAK inhibitor, 5-10 mg twice daily. PBMCs, the starting material, were the source of sorted CD4+ and CD8+ T cells. Study observations and caveats: Tofacitinib significantly reduced both scalp clonality and expanded CD8+ clones among the top 100. Lesional scalp, especially alopecia totalis/universalis, showed higher clonality than normal scalp.

Reverse transcribed after extraction, RNA yielded cDNA as the sequencing template. Profiling relied on immunoSEQ multiplex PCR, and the TCRdb table lists in-frame clones only, not all of them. Of approximately 170,000 clones in the sample, 55% to 70% were seen once. The material was CD4+ T cells sorted from blood, obtained at week 4, from a patient treated with tofacitinib. The chain carries TRBV9 and TRBJ2-7, with D maybe TRBD1 (6 bases). The sequence came from a human donor with alopecia areata. Here the CDR3 reads CASSVHGTTREQYF. The CDR3 DNA reads as TGTGCCAGCAGCGTACATGGGACAACCCGCGAGCAGTACTTC.